The 2 T cell receptor beta chains below were found in one sample sequenced in a study of T cell responses to AZD1222 COVID-19 vaccine. Method: immunoSEQ multiplex PCR; TCRdb's copy keeps in-frame clones and lacks some. The sample lists about 160,000 clones, 90% to 95% occurring once. The input for sequencing was peripheral blood, taken on day 0 of AZD1222 vaccination. Every receptor here comes from an adult in good health.

This clone has a handful of counts. The J gene is TRBJ1-5, the V gene TRBV7-9, with 11 bases identical to TRBD1. This CDR3 is 16 amino acids long. V trimming: 4 bases; J trimming: 6 bases; junction bases outside the gene matches: 8. Germline CDR1 SEHNR, CDR2 FQNEAQ (reference sequence). The CDR3 spells CASSSHGQGAGQPQHF. The CDR3 DNA sequence: TGTGCCAGCAGCTCTCACGGACAGGGGGCAGGTCAGCCCCAGCATTTT.

The chain uses TRBV7-8 and TRBJ1-2; TRBD1 agrees at 9 bases. Germline V lookup: CDR1 SGHVS, CDR2 FQNEAQ. The CDR3 contains 19 residues. The junction had 15 bases not matched to a gene; V was cut back by 2 bases and J by 2 bases. CDR3 DNA: TGTGCCAGCAGCTTATCGGTGCCAAGGGGGACAGGGACAAACTATGGCTACACCTTC. It codes for CASSLSVPRGTGTNYGYTF.